Shown below are 32 T cell receptor beta chains from a single sample sequenced in a study of T cell repertoires in cytomegalovirus infection. TCRdb passed the reads through MiXCR, listing each CDR3 protein once. The table records under 850,000 distinct CDR3 sequences, less than 40% of them present only once. The specimen was PBMCs. The receptors here all came from a human donor in good health (CMV status not recorded). Some clones in this sample may be carry-over from other donors' samples.

Judged by abundance, this clonotype is medium-sized. The chain combines TRBV4-2 with TRBJ2-7; D not resolved. Germline V gene sequence: CDR1 LGHNA, CDR2 YNFKEQ. Trimming left V 0 bases short and J 3 bases short, with 3 bases between. CDR3 length: 12 residues. The CDR3: CASSQDSYEQYF. Written as DNA, the CDR3 is TGTGCCAGCAGCCAAGACAGCTACGAGCAGTACTTC.

CDR3 protein: CASSLGGTGPMNTEAFF. In DNA, the CDR3 is TGTGCCAGCAGTCTAGGGGGGACAGGACCCATGAACACTGAAGCTTTCTTT. V usage is TRBV28 and J usage is TRBJ1-1; 8 bases are a match to TRBD1. There are 17 residues in the CDR3. Germline V CDR1 and CDR2: MDHEN, SYDVKM. Losses at the gene ends were 5 bases for V and 0 bases for J; bases not matched to a gene: 11. The complete variable domain, with remaining parts taken from reference TRBV28 and TRBJ1-1, reads DVKVTQSSRYLVKRTGEKVFLECVQDMDHENMFWYRQDPGLGLRLIYFSYDVKMKEKGDIPEGYSVSREKKERFSLILESASTNQTSMYLCASSLGGTGPMNTEAFFGQGTRLTVV.

This clonotype occurred a few times. The V gene is TRBV28, the J gene TRBJ1-5, with D perhaps TRBD1 (6 bases). V gave up 3 bases and J gave up 0 bases, with 18 bases separating them. CDR1 MDHEN and CDR2 SYDVKM come from the germline V gene. This CDR3 is 18 amino acids long. DNA for the CDR3: TGTGCCAGCAGTTTTGGGAGAGGGGGGGCCCTTAGCAATCAGCCCCAGCATTTT. Translated, it gives CASSFGRGGALSNQPQHF.

V gene TRBV5-1 combines with J gene TRBJ2-1, with 8 bases aligning to TRBD2. This CDR3 spans 15 amino acids. With 6 bases clipped from V and 0 bases from J, the junction kept 5 bases outside the gene matches. The germline gives CDR1 SGHRS, CDR2 YFSETQ. In DNA form, the CDR3 reads TGCGCCAGCACTCAGCGGGAGAGCTCCTACAATGAGCAGTTCTTC. Translating it yields CASTQRESSYNEQFF.

The rearrangement links TRBV5-5 to TRBJ2-4; D perhaps matches TRBD1 (6 bases). CDR1 is SGHKS and CDR2 is YYEKEE in the germline V gene (reference sequence). V was clipped by 0 bases and J by 10 bases, with 11 bases between them. This CDR3 region has 13 residues. In nucleotides, the CDR3 is TGTGCCAGCAGCTTGGAGGGACATACAATTCAGTACTTC. Translating it yields CASSLEGHTIQYF.

The chain uses TRBV12-3 or TRBV12-4 and TRBJ1-2; D uncertain. The CDR3 has 13 residues. V was trimmed by 7 bases and J by 8 bases, leaving 17 bases between them. CDR3: CASTPLRGGGYTF. CDR3 bases: TGTGCCAGCACTCCACTTCGGGGTGGGGGCTACACCTTC.

This sequence joins TRBV28 and TRBJ2-7; the D call may be TRBD1 or TRBD2 (5 bases each). Looked up from germline, CDR1 is MDHEN and CDR2 is SYDVKM. V dropped 7 bases and J dropped 5 bases, with 15 bases sitting between them. The CDR3 is made up of 13 amino acids. The CDR3 region is CASKRTGTDEQYF. CDR3 coding DNA: TGTGCCAGCAAGAGGACCGGGACCGACGAGCAGTACTTC.

This clonotype was counted many times. This chain connects TRBV7-9 to TRBJ2-1; TRBD2 agrees at 13 bases. The CDR3 runs to 15 residues. Germline values: CDR1 SEHNR, CDR2 FQNEAQ (reference sequence). The J segment lost 14 bases and the V segment lost 5 bases, leaving 12 bases of the junction unmatched. The CDR3 coding sequence is TGTGCCAGCAGCCATTATCTCCCCGGACTAGCGGGGGAGTTCTTC. It encodes CASSHYLPGLAGEFF.

The chain recombines TRBV4-2 with TRBJ2-1; TRBD2 matches 7 bases. Germline CDR1 LGHNA, CDR2 YNFKEQ. V shed 4 bases, J shed 0 bases, and the junction held 12 bases outside the gene matches. The CDR3 has 18 amino acids. CDR3 residues: CASSRHFLGGDSYNEQFF. In DNA, the CDR3 is TGTGCCAGCAGCCGTCATTTTCTTGGGGGGGACTCCTACAATGAGCAGTTCTTC.

The rearrangement uses TRBV5-1 and TRBJ2-7, with TRBD1 matching over 7 bases. Germline CDR1 reads SGHRS; CDR2 reads YFSETQ. The V segment lost 4 bases and the J segment 1 base; nucleotides outside the gene matches: 11. The CDR3 runs 16 residues. The CDR3 nucleotides read TGCGCCAGCAGCCCTACCGACAGGGCCCGATCCTACGAGCAGTACTTC. Translating it yields CASSPTDRARSYEQYF.

In its sample, this clonotype was seen many times. The chain carries TRBV7-2 and TRBJ1-5; the D is unclear. V was clipped by 4 bases and J by 11 bases, with 12 bases between them. Looked up from germline, CDR1 is SGHTA and CDR2 is FQGNSA. The CDR3 is 12 residues long. CDR3 coding DNA: TGTGCCAGCAGCTACGCCCGGGGAGCCCAGCATTTT. This encodes CASSYARGAQHF.

This clonotype appeared a few times. This chain connects TRBV7-8 to TRBJ1-1; 10 bases fit TRBD1. The length of the CDR3 is 13 residues. J was trimmed by 6 bases and V by 6 bases; bases with no gene match: 4. Germline CDR1 is SGHVS and CDR2 is FQNEAQ. CDR3 coding DNA: TGTGCCAGCAGACGGGACAGGGGCTCTGAAGCTTTCTTT. This sequence encodes CASRRDRGSEAFF.

The V call is TRBV19, the J call TRBJ1-1, with TRBD1 matching over 7 bases. The ends lost 5 bases at V and 1 base at J; junction bases unmatched: 7. Germline V gene lookup returns CDR1 LNHDA and CDR2 SQIVND (reference sequence). The CDR3 runs to 15 residues. The CDR3 DNA is TGTGCCAGTAGTTCCCAGACAGGGCCGAACACTGAAGCTTTCTTT. The encoded protein is CASSSQTGPNTEAFF.

The chain combines TRBV6-1 with TRBJ1-1, with 8 positions matching TRBD1. Germline CDR1 is MNHNS and CDR2 is SASEGT. This CDR3 contains 15 residues. The V gene end was trimmed by 5 bases and the J gene end by 7 bases; junction bases not matched to a gene: 12. CDR3 region: CASSRGDRGHLEAFF. CDR3 DNA: TGTGCCAGCAGTCGAGGTGACAGGGGACACCTTGAAGCTTTCTTT.

For this clonotype: The junction shows a germline mismatch at one end, possibly a read error. The genes are TRBV12-3 or TRBV12-4 and TRBJ2-7; D call uncertain. CDR3 length: 13 amino acids. The CDR3 DNA sequence: TGTGCCAGCAGTTATGGGTCGGCGGTCGAGGAGTACTTC. Translating it yields CASSYGSAVEEYF.

This chain joins TRBV12-3 or TRBV12-4 and TRBJ2-2; the D is unclear. This CDR3 is built from 13 residues. With 3 bases removed from V and 9 bases from J, the gap between germline ends came to 11 bases. CDR3 sequence: CASSFGPARELFF. In nucleotides, the CDR3 is TGTGCCAGCAGTTTTGGCCCGGCCCGGGAGCTGTTTTTT.

This clonotype turned up a few times. The V and J genes are TRBV6-5 and TRBJ1-3; D perhaps matches TRBD1 (5 bases). Looked up from germline, CDR1 is MNHEY and CDR2 is SVGAGI. This CDR3 comprises 17 residues. Trimming took 0 bases from V and 2 from J, leaving 14 bases between them. CDR3 nucleotides: TGTGCCAGCAGTTACTCGGTGGTGGGGGTTACTGGAAACACCATATATTTT. Amino acid sequence: CASSYSVVGVTGNTIYF.

The chain is built from TRBV12-3 or TRBV12-4 and TRBJ2-2; 8 positions match TRBD2. This CDR3 is built from 16 residues. V lost 2 bases, J lost 6 bases, and 8 bases stayed unmatched. The CDR3: CASSLLREGRAGELFF. CDR3 DNA sequence: TGTGCCAGCAGTTTACTCCGGGAGGGCCGGGCCGGGGAGCTGTTTTTT.

The chain employs TRBV20-1 and TRBJ2-7, with D perhaps being TRBD1 or TRBD2 (5 bases each). Germline values: CDR1 DFQATT, CDR2 SNEGSKA (reference sequence). The CDR3 loop spans 16 amino acids. V was trimmed by 1 base and J by 0 bases, leaving 16 bases between them. CDR3 bases: TGCAGTGCTAGAGGGGGCCGAGGGGTAAGCTCCTACGAGCAGTACTTC. Protein sequence: CSARGGRGVSSYEQYF.

The table lists this clonotype with a few counts. The V and J genes are TRBV5-4 and TRBJ2-3, with 7 bases aligning to TRBD1. CDR1 and CDR2 from the germline V gene are SGHNT and YYREEE (reference sequence). This CDR3 has 15 residues. V was clipped by 2 bases and J by 2 bases; unmatched bases: 5. Written as DNA, the CDR3 is TGTGCCAGCAGCTTAGACGGGACAGTCACAGATACGCAGTATTTT. Its translation: CASSLDGTVTDTQYF.

V is TRBV5-1 and J is TRBJ1-3; D not resolved. The CDR3 has 14 amino acids. Germline V gives CDR1 SGHRS, CDR2 YFSETQ. With 3 bases removed from V and 2 bases from J, the gap between germline ends came to 9 bases. In DNA, the CDR3 is TGCGCCAGCAGCTCCCCGGGAACTGGAAACACCATATATTTT. Translation: CASSSPGTGNTIYF.

V and J are TRBV11-3 and TRBJ2-1; D ambiguous. V dropped 5 bases and J dropped 5 bases, with 7 bases sitting between them. Per the germline V gene, CDR1 is SGHNT and CDR2 is YENEEA. CDR3 length equals 12 residues. The CDR3 coding sequence is TGTGCCAGCAGCCGAAGGCACAATGAGCAGTTCTTC. It yields the protein CASSRRHNEQFF.

This clonotype has more than one count but fewer than ten. The chain recombines TRBV6-6 with TRBJ1-1; 9 bases are a match to TRBD1. The CDR3 length is 15 residues. Trimming cost V 7 bases and J 0 bases; bases outside gene matches: 6. Germline-derived CDR1 and CDR2 are MNHNY and SVGAGI (reference sequence). CDR3 region: CASIPTGGLNTEAFF. As DNA, the CDR3 is TGTGCCAGCATCCCGACAGGGGGGTTGAACACTGAAGCTTTCTTT.

Of note for this clonotype: The conserved phenylalanine or tryptophan is not found at the CDR3 terminus, so this likely reflects a read error. The chain has TRBV7-8 and TRBJ2-3; D is undetermined. Germline V gene lookup returns CDR1 SGHVS and CDR2 FQNEAQ. The V end lost 2 bases, the J end lost 1 base, and 13 bases lay between the germline ends. The CDR3 spans 16 residues. CDR3 sequence reads: CASSLQDGRGTDTQYL. In nucleotides, the CDR3 is TGTGCCAGCAGCTTACAGGATGGTCGCGGCACAGATACGCAGTATTTG.

This chain uses TRBV12-3 or TRBV12-4 with TRBJ2-6; D is ambiguous. Trimming removed 0 bases at V and 4 bases at J, with 13 bases between. The CDR3 is 17 residues long. As DNA, the CDR3 is TGTGCCAGCAGTTTAGCGCGTAAGGATTTCGGGGCCAACGTCCTGACTTTC. This codes for CASSLARKDFGANVLTF.

The CDR3 loop reads CASSVVTANTEAFF. CDR3 nucleotide sequence: TGTGCCAGCAGCGTAGTGACAGCTAACACTGAAGCTTTCTTT. The J gene is TRBJ1-1, the V gene TRBV7-8; D possibly corresponds to TRBD1 (5 bases). Trimming left V 5 bases short and J 2 bases short, with 12 bases between. The CDR3 runs 14 residues. Germline V CDR1 and CDR2: SGHVS, FQNEAQ.

A word on this clonotype: At one boundary the junction diverges from the germline segment, which might be a read error. This rearrangement joins TRBV20-1 to TRBJ2-5; a possible D gene is TRBD1 (5 bases). Germline-derived CDR1 and CDR2 are DFQATT and SNEGSKA (reference sequence). This CDR3 region has 14 residues. CDR3 protein: CSARASTAEDTQYF. CDR3 DNA: TGCAGTGCTAGAGCTTCGACAGCTGAAGATACCCAGTACTTC.

This clonotype was seen at least ten times. The chain employs TRBV7-2 and TRBJ2-4, with unresolved D. V lost 4 bases to trimming and J lost 2 bases, with 15 bases between them. Per the germline V gene, CDR1 is SGHTA and CDR2 is FQGNSA. The CDR3 is made up of 16 amino acids. The DNA of the CDR3 is TGTGCCAGCAGCTCCTCGGAGCTATGGCCCAAAAACATTCAGTACTTC. Translation gives CASSSSELWPKNIQYF.

The sample holds many counts of this clonotype. The chain combines TRBV19 with TRBJ2-1, with TRBD2 matching 12 bases. V lost 4 bases, J lost 1 base, and 8 bases stayed unmatched. The CDR3 has 18 amino acids. CDR1 is LNHDA, CDR2 SQIVND, per germline (reference sequence). The CDR3 nucleotides read TGTGCCAGTAGTAACCCTCTAGCGGGAGGGCCGTCCTACAATGAGCAGTTCTTC. The encoded protein is CASSNPLAGGPSYNEQFF. Full variable domain (rest looked up from reference TRBV19 and TRBJ2-1): DGGITQSPKYLFRKEGQNVTLSCEQNLNHDAMYWYRQDPGQGLRLIYYSQIVNDFQKGDIAEGYSVSREKKESFPLTVTSAQKNPTAFYLCASSNPLAGGPSYNEQFFGPGTRLTVL.

This clonotype has a handful of counts. This chain links TRBV10-3 with TRBJ2-5; D is uncertain. V was clipped by 3 bases and J by 5 bases, with 7 bases between them. This CDR3 comprises 12 residues. Germline V gene sequence: CDR1 ENHRY, CDR2 SYGVKD. The DNA of the CDR3 is TGTGCCATCAGTGAAGGCAGTGAGACCCAGTACTTC. It translates to CAISEGSETQYF.

This clonotype was observed many times. This rearrangement joins TRBV7-2 to TRBJ2-7, with TRBD1 matching over 8 bases. The V segment lost 4 bases and the J segment 0 bases; nucleotides outside the gene matches: 11. The germline V gene encodes CDR1 SGHTA and CDR2 FQGNSA. CDR3 size: 17 residues. CDR3 coding DNA: TGTGCCAGCAGCTCACCGCGGACAGGGCCGAACTCCTACGAGCAGTACTTC. Residues: CASSSPRTGPNSYEQYF.

This clonotype was counted between two and nine times. The chain links TRBV25-1 to TRBJ2-5; the match to TRBD2 covers 9 bases. After removal of 6 bases from V and 2 bases from J, the junction contained 16 bases not matched to a gene. The CDR3 runs 18 residues. CDR1 and CDR2 from the germline V gene are MGHDK and SYGVNS. The CDR3 region has the DNA TGTGCCAGCAGCCTTGGGCGGGGGGGAACCTTCGGGCAAGAGACCCAGTACTTC. Its protein is CASSLGRGGTFGQETQYF.